Sequencing of this T cell receptor beta chain was carried out in a study of T cells after yellow fever vaccination. Findings of the study overall: Clones that expanded after primary vaccination mostly reappeared after the booster (96% CD4, roughly 87% CD8).

This clonotype was recorded at least ten times. Antigen: not known. Between the trimmed V and J ends, which lost 2 bases and 7 bases, there was a span of 12 bases. This CDR3 has 14 residues. TCRdb ran MiXCR on the 5' RACE reads and lists one entry per CDR3 protein. The sample records over 300,000 distinct CDR3 sequences, 6.8% being singletons. The sequencing used PBMCs, collected more than 40 days after the first yellow fever vaccination. The receptor comes from a man between 18 and 29 years old who received the YFV17D yellow fever vaccine. This sequence joins TRBV12-3 or TRBV12-4 and TRBJ1-5; weak D call: TRBD1 (6 bases). CDR3 nucleotide sequence: TGTGCCAGCAGTTTAACGGGGGCTGGACAGCCCCAGCATTTT. As protein: CASSLTGAGQPQHF.